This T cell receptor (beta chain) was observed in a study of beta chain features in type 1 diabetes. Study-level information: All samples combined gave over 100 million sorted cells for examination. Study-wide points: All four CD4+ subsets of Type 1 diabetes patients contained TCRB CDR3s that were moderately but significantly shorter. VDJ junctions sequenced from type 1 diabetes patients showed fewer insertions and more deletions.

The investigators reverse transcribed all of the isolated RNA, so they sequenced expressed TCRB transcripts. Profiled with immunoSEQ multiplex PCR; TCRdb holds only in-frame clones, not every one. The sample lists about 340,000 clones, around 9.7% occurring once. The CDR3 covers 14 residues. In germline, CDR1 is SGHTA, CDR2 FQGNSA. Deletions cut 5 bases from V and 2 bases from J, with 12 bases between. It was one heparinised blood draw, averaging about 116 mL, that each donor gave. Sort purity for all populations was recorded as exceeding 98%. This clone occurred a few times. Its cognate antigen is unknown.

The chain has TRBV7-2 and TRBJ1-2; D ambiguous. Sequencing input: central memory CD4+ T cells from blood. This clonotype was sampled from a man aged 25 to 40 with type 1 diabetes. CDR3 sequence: CASSASLKNYGYTF. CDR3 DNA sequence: TGTGCCAGCAGCGCATCTCTCAAAAACTATGGCTACACCTTC.